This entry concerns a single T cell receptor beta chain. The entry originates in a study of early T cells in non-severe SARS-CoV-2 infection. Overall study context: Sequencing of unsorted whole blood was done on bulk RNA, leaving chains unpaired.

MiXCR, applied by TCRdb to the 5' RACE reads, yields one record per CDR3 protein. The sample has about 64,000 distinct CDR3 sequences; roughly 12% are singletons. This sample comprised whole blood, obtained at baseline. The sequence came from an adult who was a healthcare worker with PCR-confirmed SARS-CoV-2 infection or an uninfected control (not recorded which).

The CDR3 is CASSYPGLAGGFTGELFF. The CDR3 bases are TGTGCCAGCAGTTACCCAGGTCTAGCGGGGGGATTCACCGGGGAGCTGTTTTTT. V is TRBV6-2 or TRBV6-3 and J is TRBJ2-2; TRBD2 agrees at 11 bases. The CDR3 consists of 18 residues. V shed 2 bases and J 4 bases; nucleotides not matched to a gene: 9. Germline values: CDR1 MNHEY, CDR2 SVGEGT.